The sequence of this T cell receptor beta chain was determined in a study of T-cell reconstitution after alpha-beta-depleted transplantation in children. Library preparation (for TCRbeta) was performed with unique molecular identifiers. MiXCR, applied by TCRdb to the PCR reads, yields one record per CDR3 protein. The repertoire has over 200,000 distinct CDR3 sequences, approximately 8.4% of them found once; the top ten carry 35% to 45%. To note about this clonotype: Antigen unknown.

Broader study findings: At around two months after transplant, the alpha-beta T cells were reportedly derived from several hundred expanded clones that came from non-depleted graft cells.

Trimming cost V 6 bases and J 3 bases; bases outside gene matches: 7. Per germline, CDR1 SQVTM and CDR2 ANQGSEA. The CDR3 is 14 amino acids. This receptor was obtained from a male patient between 2 and 15 years old who had a stem cell transplant for acute myeloid leukemia, so the T cells may come from the graft donor. The chain links TRBV29-1 to TRBJ2-7; TRBD2 aligns across 11 bases. Here the sequenced sample was PBMCs, mostly from graft donor cells, taken 360 days after TCRalphabeta/CD19-depleted stem cell transplant. The CDR3 DNA reads as TGCAGCGTGAGGGGGGGGACTAGCGGCTACGAGCAGTACTTC. Protein sequence: CSVRGGTSGYEQYF.